Included here is one T cell receptor beta chain sequence, with context. What it binds is not known. The length of the CDR3 is 13 residues. Per the germline V gene, CDR1 is GTSNPN and CDR2 is SVGIG (reference sequence). Trimming took 4 bases from V and 4 from J, leaving 11 bases between them. This specimen comes from a study of cytomegalovirus exposure and HLA in healthy donors. Study-wide results and caveats: Reportedly, cytomegalovirus status was diagnosed with high sensitivity and specificity.

The donors were healthy bone marrow donors. The PCR employed 60 Vbeta primers together with 13 Jbeta primers. Some clones are missing from TCRdb's copy, which holds only in-frame ones; the method was immunoSEQ multiplex PCR. The sample has fewer than 200,000 clones, 72% seen once. The sequenced sample consisted of PBMCs. This chain joins TRBV30 and TRBJ1-3, with D possibly TRBD1 on 5 matching bases. The clonotype was recovered from a human donor in good health. Here the CDR3 DNA reads TGTGCCTGGAATGGGGGGGTAGGAAACACCATATATTTT. It translates to CAWNGGVGNTIYF.